This T cell receptor beta chain was retrieved from a study of blood T cell repertoires in COVID-19. Here immunoSEQ multiplex PCR was the method, and the copy in TCRdb shows in-frame clones only, minus some. Of 55,000 to 80,000 clones listed, approximately 80% are singletons. With V trimmed by 3 bases and J by 3 bases, 2 bases remained unmatched. There are 14 residues in the CDR3. Germline CDR1 is KGHSH and CDR2 is LQKENI. As to this clone: The same CDR3 arises from other DNA sequences in this sample as well.

The chain employs TRBV18 and TRBJ2-7; 10 nucleotides align to TRBD1. The receptor was derived from a woman at least 80 years old with active or convalescent COVID-19. What was sequenced was peripheral blood. In DNA form, the CDR3 reads TGTGCCAGCTCACCCGGGACAGGGGACTACGAGCAGTACTTC. This encodes CASSPGTGDYEQYF. Using reference TRBV18 and TRBJ2-7 for the parts outside the CDR3, the full variable domain is NAGVMQNPRHLVRRRGQEARLRCSPMKGHSHVYWYRQLPEEGLKFMVYLQKENIIDESGMPKERFSAEFPKEGPSILRIQQVVRGDSAAYFCASSPGTGDYEQYFGPGTRLTVT.